Listed here are 32 T cell receptor beta chains from one sample, sequenced in a study of blood T cell repertoires in COVID-19. Only in-frame clones appear in the TCRdb table, and some are missing; sequencing was by immunoSEQ multiplex PCR. The sample lists around 130,000 clones; roughly 84% were seen once. The sequenced sample was peripheral blood. The receptors were gathered from a man aged 55 to 70 with acute or convalescent COVID-19.

The genes are TRBV10-2 and TRBJ1-5, with a weak D call TRBD1 (6 bases). This CDR3 region has 15 residues. The germline V gene has CDR1 WSHSY and CDR2 SAAADI. With 3 bases removed from V and 2 bases from J, the gap between germline ends came to 11 bases. This chain's CDR3 is CASSDWGGGNQPQHF. The DNA of the CDR3 is TGCGCCAGCAGTGATTGGGGGGGCGGCAATCAGCCCCAGCATTTT.

This chain connects TRBV21-1 to TRBJ1-5; the table assigns TRBD1, which was not confirmed against the DNA. TRBV21-1 is a pseudogene locus. This CDR3 has 14 residues. The CDR3 coding sequence is TGTGCCAGCAGCAACTTCTCACAGGGCCAGCCCCAGCATTTT. Protein product: CASSNFSQGQPQHF.

This chain connects TRBV15 to TRBJ2-7, with D possibly being TRBD1 (5 bases). The length of the CDR3 is 14 residues. Germline CDR1 is LNHNV and CDR2 is YYDKDF (reference sequence). The germline V and J ends were trimmed by 0 bases and 6 bases, with 12 bases remaining between them. The CDR3 DNA reads TGTGCCACCAGCAGAGAGATCTCTGGGGCCGAGCAGTACTTC. This gives the protein CATSREISGAEQYF.

The chain has TRBV5-1 and TRBJ2-7; 7 bases agree with TRBD2. The CDR3 spans 15 residues. Losses at the gene ends were 2 bases for V and 2 bases for J; bases not matched to a gene: 7. Germline V gives CDR1 SGHRS, CDR2 YFSETQ. CDR3 protein: CASSFGGEGTYEQYF. Written as DNA, the CDR3 is TGCGCCAGCAGCTTTGGAGGGGAGGGAACCTACGAGCAGTACTTC. The full variable domain, with the rest looked up from reference TRBV5-1 and TRBJ2-7, is KAGVTQTPRYLIKTRGQQVTLSCSPISGHRSVSWYQQTPGQGLQFLFEYFSETQRNKGNFPGRFSGRQFSNSRSEMNVSTLELGDSALYLCASSFGGEGTYEQYFGPGTRLTVT.

The CDR3 bases are TGTGCCAGCAGCCAGGACAGGGTGAGCACCTCCTACGAGCAGTACTTC. Amino acids: CASSQDRVSTSYEQYF. V is TRBV5-4 and J is TRBJ2-7; the match to TRBD1 covers 8 bases. From germline, CDR1 is SGHNT and CDR2 YYREEE (reference sequence). V lost 4 bases to trimming and J lost 0 bases; unmatched junction nucleotides: 9. The CDR3 runs 16 residues.

V usage is TRBV10-1 and J usage is TRBJ2-2; possible D gene TRBD2, 5 bases. Germline V gene sequence: CDR1 WNHNN, CDR2 SYGVQD (reference sequence). The V end was cut by 6 bases, the J end by 6 bases, with 11 bases between. The CDR3 has 13 residues. The CDR3 here is CASSIATPGELFF. The CDR3 DNA reads TGCGCCAGCAGCATAGCGACCCCCGGGGAGCTGTTTTTT.

This clone showed up just a few times. V usage is TRBV7-9 and J usage is TRBJ1-3, with D perhaps matching TRBD1 (5 bases). The V gene's germline CDR1 is SEHNR and CDR2 FQNEAQ (reference sequence). CDR3 length: 15 amino acids. V was pared by 5 bases and J by 1 base, with 12 bases between. The DNA for the CDR3 is TGTGCCAGCAGCAACCCTGGGGGGTCTGGAAACACCATATATTTT. It yields the protein CASSNPGGSGNTIYF.

CDR3 region: CASRGGLSTQYF. The CDR3, as DNA: TGTGCCAGCAGAGGCGGCCTTTCGACCCAGTACTTC. This chain connects TRBV6-6 to TRBJ2-5, with unresolved D. The CDR3 contains 12 residues. Germline values: CDR1 MNHNY, CDR2 SVGAGI (reference sequence). The V end lost 6 bases, the J end lost 7 bases, and 12 bases lay between the germline ends.

This clone was found once. The chain uses TRBV5-1 and TRBJ2-7; possible D gene TRBD1, 5 bases. The germline CDR1 and CDR2 sequences are SGHRS and YFSETQ. The CDR3 contains 13 residues. The V and J ends lost 7 bases and 7 bases respectively, with 18 bases between them. This CDR3 reads CASGAQLWGEQYF. CDR3 nucleotides: TGCGCCAGCGGGGCTCAGCTCTGGGGAGAGCAGTACTTC. Full variable domain (remainder filled in from reference TRBV5-1 and TRBJ2-7): KAGVTQTPRYLIKTRGQQVTLSCSPISGHRSVSWYQQTPGQGLQFLFEYFSETQRNKGNFPGRFSGRQFSNSRSEMNVSTLELGDSALYLCASGAQLWGEQYFGPGTRLTVT.

This clone was seen only a few times. CDR3 bases: TGTGCCAGCGGGTACAGGGGGGGCACTGAAGCTTTCTTT. This translates into CASGYRGGTEAFF. This chain uses TRBV6-5 with TRBJ1-1, with 8 positions matching TRBD1. J gave up 4 bases and V 8 bases, and 6 bases lay outside the gene matches. The CDR3 consists of 13 residues. CDR1 and CDR2 (germline): MNHEY, SVGAGI.

The chain carries TRBV18 and TRBJ1-5; TRBD1 matches at 9 bases. V was clipped by 2 bases and J by 1 base; unmatched bases: 3. Germline assignment: CDR1 KGHSH and CDR2 LQKENI. The CDR3 runs to 16 residues. CDR3 loop: CASSPTGTGSNQPQHF. As DNA, the CDR3 is TGTGCCAGCTCACCAACCGGGACAGGGAGCAATCAGCCCCAGCATTTT.

The CDR3, as DNA: TGTGCCAGCAGCTTCTCAGGGGGTTATTCACCCCTCCACTTT. The encoded protein is CASSFSGGYSPLHF. This chain links TRBV7-9 with TRBJ1-6; 7 bases are shared with TRBD1. Unmatched junction bases numbered 4, after V lost 3 bases and J lost 8 bases. The CDR3 runs 14 residues. From germline, CDR1 is SEHNR and CDR2 FQNEAQ (reference sequence).

This clone occurred once. This chain links TRBV10-3 with TRBJ1-1, with TRBD1 matching over 7 bases. The CDR3 is 14 amino acids. The V and J ends lost 6 bases and 1 base, in that order; junction bases with no gene match: 5. Looked up from germline, CDR1 is ENHRY and CDR2 is SYGVKD. CDR3: CAIRSDRANTEAFF. CDR3 DNA sequence: TGTGCCATCAGGTCCGACAGGGCGAACACTGAAGCTTTCTTT.

The rearrangement joins TRBV9 to TRBJ1-2, with D tentatively TRBD1 (6 bases). The germline V and J ends were trimmed by 0 bases and 3 bases, with 12 bases remaining between them. The CDR3 has 15 residues. Germline CDR1 reads SGDLS; CDR2 reads YYNGEE. The CDR3 region has the DNA TGTGCCAGCAGCGTAGGATTGGGGGCGGACTATGGCTACACCTTC. Protein product: CASSVGLGADYGYTF.

This chain uses TRBV7-3 with TRBJ2-1; 7 nucleotides line up with TRBD1. From germline, CDR1 is SGHTA and CDR2 FQGTGA. The J segment lost 8 bases and the V segment lost 1 base, leaving 2 bases of the junction unmatched. There are 13 residues in the CDR3. The CDR3 reads CASSLKGGDEQFF. The CDR3 coding sequence is TGTGCCAGCAGCTTAAAAGGGGGCGATGAGCAGTTCTTC.

This chain joins TRBV27 and TRBJ2-3; TRBD2 aligns across 12 bases. The V gene's germline CDR1 is MNHEY and CDR2 SMNVEV (reference sequence). Trimming removed 3 bases from V and 4 bases from J; junction bases left unmatched: 11. The CDR3 consists of 18 residues. Here the CDR3 reads CASSFIRASGRGADTQYF. CDR3 bases: TGTGCCAGCAGTTTTATTAGAGCTAGCGGGAGGGGGGCAGATACGCAGTATTTT.

The chain joins TRBV5-1 to TRBJ2-7; 7 positions agree with TRBD1. After removal of 5 bases from V and 4 bases from J, the junction contained 6 bases not matched to a gene. Germline CDR1 and CDR2: SGHRS and YFSETQ. The CDR3 covers 13 residues. CDR3 nucleotide sequence: TGCGCCAGCAGGTTAGGACAGGCATACGAGCAGTACTTC. This codes for CASRLGQAYEQYF. Combining the CDR3 with reference TRBV5-1 and TRBJ2-7 gives the whole variable domain KAGVTQTPRYLIKTRGQQVTLSCSPISGHRSVSWYQQTPGQGLQFLFEYFSETQRNKGNFPGRFSGRQFSNSRSEMNVSTLELGDSALYLCASRLGQAYEQYFGPGTRLTVT.

The J gene is TRBJ1-3, the V gene TRBV24-1; the match to TRBD1 covers 7 bases. With V trimmed by 5 bases and J by 2 bases, 2 bases remained unmatched. The CDR3 is made up of 14 amino acids. Germline-derived CDR1 and CDR2 are KGHDR and SFDVKD. CDR3 DNA: TGTGCCACCAGTGCTACAGGGGCTGGAAACACCATATATTTT. It is translated as CATSATGAGNTIYF.

The chain is built from TRBV4-2 and TRBJ1-2; no definite D call. Germline CDR1 and CDR2: LGHNA and YNFKEQ. The V and J ends lost 6 bases and 6 bases respectively, with 17 bases between them. This CDR3 is 14 amino acids long. CDR3 sequence: CASSPDHPGNGYTF. The CDR3 DNA reads as TGTGCCAGCAGTCCGGACCATCCGGGGAATGGCTACACCTTC.

A single count supports this clone. This chain connects TRBV10-1 to TRBJ2-3; D may be TRBD1 (6 bases). Trimming left V 6 bases short and J 2 bases short, with 12 bases between. The CDR3 totals 14 residues. The germline gives CDR1 WNHNN, CDR2 SYGVQD (reference sequence). The CDR3 reads CASSGQTYTDTQYF. CDR3 bases: TGCGCCAGCAGCGGACAGACATACACAGATACGCAGTATTTT.

The CDR3 reads CAISVKGTTYEQYF. The CDR3, as DNA: TGTGCCATCAGTGTAAAGGGGACTACCTACGAGCAGTACTTC. This chain uses TRBV10-3 with TRBJ2-7; TRBD2 agrees at 7 bases. The CDR3 is 14 amino acids. With V trimmed by 4 bases and J by 2 bases, 5 bases remained unmatched. Germline loops: CDR1 ENHRY, CDR2 SYGVKD.

V gene TRBV27 combines with J gene TRBJ2-2, with 9 bases that match TRBD2. This CDR3 comprises 16 residues. Germline CDR1 reads MNHEY; CDR2 reads SMNVEV (reference sequence). V shed 7 bases, J shed 1 base, and the junction held 7 bases outside the gene matches. The CDR3 loop is CASKERGEWNTGELFF. The CDR3 DNA follows: TGTGCCAGCAAGGAGCGGGGGGAGTGGAACACCGGGGAGCTGTTTTTT.

The chain has TRBV5-1 and TRBJ1-3; 10 bases map to TRBD1. CDR1 SGHRS and CDR2 YFSETQ come from the germline V gene. CDR3 length: 19 residues. The J segment lost 0 bases and the V segment lost 4 bases, leaving 13 bases of the junction unmatched. CDR3 amino acids: CASSPQGGTGAYSGNTIYF. CDR3 nucleotide sequence: TGCGCCAGCAGCCCGCAAGGGGGGACAGGGGCCTACTCTGGAAACACCATATATTTT.

This clone occurred once. CDR3 in DNA: TGCGCCAGCAGCTTGGAGAGGGGGTCTAACTATGGCTACACCTTC. The encoded protein is CASSLERGSNYGYTF. V is TRBV5-1 and J is TRBJ1-2, with D possibly TRBD1 on 6 matching bases. CDR1 is SGHRS, CDR2 YFSETQ, per germline. The V end was cut by 0 bases, the J end by 0 bases, with 9 bases between. The CDR3 contains 15 residues.

The gene calls are TRBV5-1 and TRBJ2-1; possible D gene TRBD2, 6 bases. Germline CDR1 is SGHRS and CDR2 is YFSETQ. The V end lost 5 bases, the J end lost 5 bases, and 17 bases lay between the germline ends. CDR3 length equals 15 residues. The CDR3 sequence: CASSSGTPPHNEQFF. The CDR3 DNA reads TGCGCCAGCAGTTCGGGGACTCCCCCGCACAATGAGCAGTTCTTC.

The rearrangement joins TRBV19 to TRBJ2-6; TRBD1 aligns across 11 bases. The CDR3 sequence is 15 residues long. Unmatched junction bases numbered 5, after V lost 11 bases and J lost 2 bases. The germline V gene encodes CDR1 LNHDA and CDR2 SQIVND (reference sequence). The CDR3 DNA follows: TGTGCCGGTGGGACAGGGGGAACTGGGGCCAACGTCCTGACTTTC. It yields the protein CAGGTGGTGANVLTF.

The chain links TRBV7-2 to TRBJ2-2; TRBD2 matches at 8 bases. The CDR3 is 16 amino acids. Germline CDR1 reads SGHTA; CDR2 reads FQGNSA. Germline trimming cut 4 bases from V and 7 bases from J; bases unmatched to any gene: 11. CDR3 region: CASSSTGGPLGGELFF. The CDR3 DNA sequence: TGTGCCAGCAGCTCTACGGGGGGGCCCTTGGGCGGGGAGCTGTTTTTT.

The chain carries TRBV27 and TRBJ2-1; 9 nucleotides match TRBD2. Germline lookup yields CDR1 MNHEY and CDR2 SMNVEV (reference sequence). J was trimmed by 9 bases and V by 8 bases; bases with no gene match: 14. The CDR3 loop spans 15 amino acids. In DNA, the CDR3 is TGTGCCAGCGGATCAAATGCGGGAGCGGGGGGTGAGCAGTTCTTC. As protein: CASGSNAGAGGEQFF.

This chain connects TRBV24-1 to TRBJ2-5; unclear D gene. CDR3 length: 11 amino acids. In germline, CDR1 is KGHDR, CDR2 SFDVKD. V was cut by 4 bases and J by 7 bases, with 6 bases left in between. The CDR3 spells CATSDLSTQYF. CDR3 nucleotides: TGTGCCACCAGTGACCTCTCGACCCAGTACTTC.

This clone was seen a few times. The chain is built from TRBV29-1 and TRBJ1-1; TRBD1 is a possible D gene (6 bases). Germline CDR1 and CDR2: SQVTM and ANQGSEA. The CDR3 totals 12 residues. Trimming shortened V by 7 bases and J by 4 bases, and 13 bases separated the two germline ends. CDR3 DNA: TGCAGCGGTTACAGGGTGGCCACTGAAGCTTTCTTT. It translates to CSGYRVATEAFF.

This clone is a singleton in its sample. The chain combines TRBV5-1 with TRBJ2-1; 15 bases are a match to TRBD2. CDR3 length equals 17 residues. Germline V gives CDR1 SGHRS, CDR2 YFSETQ. The V and J ends lost 3 bases and 2 bases, in that order; junction bases with no gene match: 3. This CDR3 reads CASSSGLAGGPYNEQFF. CDR3 bases: TGCGCCAGCAGCTCGGGACTAGCGGGGGGCCCCTACAATGAGCAGTTCTTC.

The rearrangement links TRBV2 to TRBJ2-3; no clear D. CDR1 is SNHLY and CDR2 is FYNNEI in the germline V gene. The CDR3 totals 17 residues. Trimming removed 1 base from V and 2 bases from J, with 16 bases in between. The CDR3 DNA sequence: TGTGCCAGCAGTGAAGGGGTGGGCTTGGGCCACACAGATACGCAGTATTTT. It specifies CASSEGVGLGHTDTQYF.